This is a list of T cell receptor beta chains from one sample in a study of blood T cell repertoires in COVID-19. Assay used: immunoSEQ multiplex PCR; TCRdb lists only in-frame clones, some missing. Found here are roughly 250,000 clones, approximately 86% of them singletons; the top ten hold 3% to 4%. The sequenced material came from PBMCs or T cells enriched from blood (not recorded which). These receptors originate from a woman between 40 and 50 years old with acute COVID-19. Each CDR3 is given with its conserved first and last residue. Clone size is not always given. Where it is, it says once, few, many or a class for expanded clones.

clone size,V gene,CDR3 protein
.,TRBV30,CAWRVQGYGNTIYF
.,TRBV4-1,CASSQDGAGGPADTQYF
once,TRBV4-2,CASSQGLAGGHEQFF
.,TRBV29-1,CSVDGLTSGRNSYNEQFF
.,TRBV9,CASSVAPGGTGTDTQYF
.,TRBV7-9,CASSFGTGEQFF
medium-sized,TRBV6-6,CASSPQDLNSGANVLTF
.,TRBV15,CATSRDTLAGGSLGTQYF
.,TRBV10-3,CASGQGGIYGYTF
few,TRBV6-5,CASRPGQGTDTQYF
.,TRBV25-1,CASSEMRAGETQYF
.,TRBV19,CASSTTVSYEQYF
.,TRBV20-1,CSAESDEQFF
.,TRBV6-1,CASREILMNTEAFF
.,TRBV4-1,CASSQLRTGRANYGYTF
.,TRBV7-8,CASILRRGADTEAFF
.,TRBV14,CASSQSQGPITYNEQFF
.,TRBV5-1,CASSDTGGWTDTQYF
.,TRBV5-6,CASSPRTGPDTQYF
.,TRBV28,CASSIRTGGNQPQHF
few,TRBV4-1,CASSTGGQGSYNEQFF
.,TRBV5-1,CASSLASGGSGELFF